The present T cell receptor (beta chain) was sequenced within a study of blood T cell repertoires in COVID-19. Study background: The United States, Italy and Spain supplied acute and convalescent COVID-19 samples. PBMCs, B-cell-depleted T cells, or T cells provided the cDNA or gDNA that made up the material.

The CDR3 has 14 residues. The ends lost 4 bases at V and 5 bases at J; junction bases unmatched: 8. Germline CDR1 is SGHRS and CDR2 is YFSETQ. As handled by the study authors: Amplified reference gene primers provided the basis for estimating nucleated cell counts. TCRdb keeps only in-frame clones here, not all; method: immunoSEQ multiplex PCR. V, J and clone size are those of that table, while D and trimming were read from the DNA. The data contain 200,000 to 300,000 clones, around four fifths of them singletons. This sequence joins TRBV5-1 and TRBJ1-2; TRBD1 aligns across 7 bases. The receptor comes from a woman at least 80 years old with acute or convalescent COVID-19. Sequenced input: peripheral blood. This CDR3 is CASSLDRAEYGYTF. CDR3 coding DNA: TGCGCCAGCAGCCTCGACAGGGCGGAGTATGGCTACACCTTC.